The 11 T cell receptor beta chains below all came from one sample that was sequenced in a study of T-cell reconstitution after alpha-beta-depleted transplantation in children. Unique molecular identifiers were built into the TCRbeta library. One entry per CDR3 protein results from TCRdb running MiXCR on the PCR reads. The data contain some 310,000 distinct CDR3 sequences, 20% to 30% of them singletons. Source: PBMCs, mostly from graft donor cells, taken 180 days after TCRalphabeta/CD19-depleted stem cell transplant. The origin of the receptors is a male patient between 10 and 17 years old who had a stem cell transplant for acute lymphoblastic leukemia, so the T cells may come from the graft donor.

This clonotype was detected ten times or more. This chain links TRBV5-5 with TRBJ2-1; perhaps TRBD2 as D (5 bases). Trimming shortened V by 4 bases and J by 0 bases, and 11 bases separated the two germline ends. The CDR3 is 15 amino acids. Germline V gives CDR1 SGHKS, CDR2 YYEKEE (reference sequence). CDR3 DNA sequence: TGTGCCAGCAGCCCCAGCGGATCCTCCTACAATGAGCAGTTCTTC. It yields the protein CASSPSGSSYNEQFF. The whole variable domain, filled in from reference TRBV5-5 and TRBJ2-1, reads DAGVTQSPTHLIKTRGQQVTLRCSPISGHKSVSWYQQVLGQGPQFIFQYYEKEERGRGNFPDRFSARQFPNYSSELNVNALLLGDSALYLCASSPSGSSYNEQFFGPGTRLTVL.

The table lists this clonotype with many counts. The rearrangement uses TRBV5-5 and TRBJ2-2; D is uncertain. Per germline, CDR1 SGHKS and CDR2 YYEKEE (reference sequence). The CDR3 is 11 amino acids. V lost 4 bases and J 8 bases, leaving 6 bases between the germline ends. This CDR3 is CASSHGGELFF. The CDR3 DNA is TGTGCCAGCAGCCATGGGGGGGAGCTGTTTTTT.

V and J are TRBV7-2 and TRBJ2-6; 8 nucleotides agree with TRBD2. With V trimmed by 5 bases and J by 0 bases, 3 bases remained unmatched. Germline V gene data show CDR1 as SGHTA and CDR2 as FQGNSA. The length of the CDR3 is 16 residues. In nucleotides, the CDR3 is TGTGCCAGCAGCCTCAGCGGGAGCTCTGGGGCCAACGTCCTGACTTTC. Translating gives CASSLSGSSGANVLTF.

This clonotype has only a few counts. This chain connects TRBV4-1 to TRBJ2-3, with D perhaps being TRBD1 or TRBD2 (5 bases each). The length of the CDR3 is 14 residues. Germline CDR1 and CDR2: MGHRA and YSYEKL. Trimming shortened V by 4 bases and J by 2 bases, and 10 bases separated the two germline ends. The CDR3 sequence is CASSPGPHTDTQYF. In nucleotides, the CDR3 is TGCGCCAGCAGCCCGGGACCGCACACAGATACGCAGTATTTT.

This chain joins TRBV5-1 and TRBJ2-2; 9 positions agree with TRBD2. Germline loops: CDR1 SGHRS, CDR2 YFSETQ. The V and J ends lost 4 bases and 2 bases, in that order; junction bases with no gene match: 3. The CDR3 has 15 residues. The CDR3 protein is CASSIAGVNTGELFF. In DNA form, the CDR3 reads TGCGCCAGCAGCATAGCGGGAGTCAACACCGGGGAGCTGTTTTTT.

The genes are TRBV4-1 and TRBJ2-7; the match to TRBD1 covers 9 bases. The junction had 6 bases not matched to a gene; V was cut back by 0 bases and J by 3 bases. The length of the CDR3 is 16 residues. Germline lookup yields CDR1 MGHRA and CDR2 YSYEKL. The CDR3 nucleotides read TGCGCCAGCAGCCAAGACCGGAACAGGGGGCTCTACGAGCAGTACTTC. Its translation: CASSQDRNRGLYEQYF.

This chain connects TRBV27 to TRBJ2-5; tentatively, D is TRBD1 or TRBD2 (5 bases each). The CDR3 extends over 13 amino acids. With 6 bases removed from V and 2 bases from J, the gap between germline ends came to 10 bases. Germline CDR1 and CDR2: MNHEY and SMNVEV (reference sequence). CDR3 protein: CASRQGEQETQYF. The CDR3 DNA sequence: TGTGCCAGCAGGCAGGGAGAACAAGAGACCCAGTACTTC.

This chain joins TRBV5-1 and TRBJ2-5; the D gene is possibly TRBD1 (5 bases). The CDR3 has 14 residues. Trimming cost V 0 bases and J 3 bases, with 9 bases left between them. Looked up from germline, CDR1 is SGHRS and CDR2 is YFSETQ. In DNA form, the CDR3 reads TGCGCCAGCAGCTTGGTAGGCAGGGAAGAGACCCAGTACTTC. Translated, it gives CASSLVGREETQYF.

This clonotype was counted only a few times. The genes are TRBV29-1 and TRBJ2-4, with TRBD1 matching 8 bases. After removal of 5 bases from V and 4 bases from J, the junction contained 4 bases not matched to a gene. Germline V gene sequence: CDR1 SQVTM, CDR2 ANQGSEA. The CDR3 sequence is 13 residues long. CDR3 in amino acids: CSVTWTGKNIQYF. For the CDR3, the DNA is TGCAGCGTTACGTGGACAGGGAAAAACATTCAGTACTTC.

CDR3 DNA sequence: TGTGCCAGCTCACGCGGGTTGGCTGAAGCTTTCTTT. Translated: CASSRGLAEAFF. The chain couples TRBV18 to TRBJ1-1; D remains ambiguous. Germline V gene data show CDR1 as KGHSH and CDR2 as LQKENI. This CDR3 has 12 amino acids. The V end lost 4 bases, the J end lost 6 bases, and 9 bases lay between the germline ends.

This sequence joins TRBV5-7 and TRBJ2-3; 9 bases agree with TRBD2. TRBV5-7 is designated an ORF whose function remains uncertain. J was trimmed by 2 bases and V by 4 bases; bases with no gene match: 8. This CDR3 has 16 residues. CDR3 sequence reads: CASSQKTSGLTDTQYF. The CDR3 nucleotides are TGTGCCAGCAGCCAGAAGACTAGCGGTCTCACAGATACGCAGTATTTT.